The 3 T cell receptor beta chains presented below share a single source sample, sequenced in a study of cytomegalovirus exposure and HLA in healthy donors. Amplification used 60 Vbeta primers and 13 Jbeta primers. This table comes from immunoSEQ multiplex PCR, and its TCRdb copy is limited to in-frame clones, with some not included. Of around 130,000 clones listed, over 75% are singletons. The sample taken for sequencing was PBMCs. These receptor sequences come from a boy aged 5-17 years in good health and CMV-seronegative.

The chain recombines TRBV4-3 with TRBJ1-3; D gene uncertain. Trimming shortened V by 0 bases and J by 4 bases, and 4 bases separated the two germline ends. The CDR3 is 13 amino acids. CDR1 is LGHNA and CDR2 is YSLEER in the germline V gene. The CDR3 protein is CASSQDPGNTIYF. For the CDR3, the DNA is TGCGCCAGCAGCCAAGACCCGGGAAACACCATATATTTT.

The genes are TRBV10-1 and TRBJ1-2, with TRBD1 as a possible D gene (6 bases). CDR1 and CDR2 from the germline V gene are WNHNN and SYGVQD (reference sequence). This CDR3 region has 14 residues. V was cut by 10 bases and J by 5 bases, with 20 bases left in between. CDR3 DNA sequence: TGCGCCATCTACCGGGGCAGGGGCGTTTATGGCTACACCTTC. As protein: CAIYRGRGVYGYTF.

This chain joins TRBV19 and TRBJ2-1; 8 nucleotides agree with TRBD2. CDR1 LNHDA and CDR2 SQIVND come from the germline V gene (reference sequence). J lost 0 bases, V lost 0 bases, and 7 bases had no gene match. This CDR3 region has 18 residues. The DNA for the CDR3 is TGTGCCAGTAGTATAGATGTGCTAGCGGGCCCCTCCTACAATGAGCAGTTCTTC. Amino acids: CASSIDVLAGPSYNEQFF. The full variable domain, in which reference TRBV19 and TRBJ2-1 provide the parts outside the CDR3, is DGGITQSPKYLFRKEGQNVTLSCEQNLNHDAMYWYRQDPGQGLRLIYYSQIVNDFQKGDIAEGYSVSREKKESFPLTVTSAQKNPTAFYLCASSIDVLAGPSYNEQFFGPGTRLTVL.